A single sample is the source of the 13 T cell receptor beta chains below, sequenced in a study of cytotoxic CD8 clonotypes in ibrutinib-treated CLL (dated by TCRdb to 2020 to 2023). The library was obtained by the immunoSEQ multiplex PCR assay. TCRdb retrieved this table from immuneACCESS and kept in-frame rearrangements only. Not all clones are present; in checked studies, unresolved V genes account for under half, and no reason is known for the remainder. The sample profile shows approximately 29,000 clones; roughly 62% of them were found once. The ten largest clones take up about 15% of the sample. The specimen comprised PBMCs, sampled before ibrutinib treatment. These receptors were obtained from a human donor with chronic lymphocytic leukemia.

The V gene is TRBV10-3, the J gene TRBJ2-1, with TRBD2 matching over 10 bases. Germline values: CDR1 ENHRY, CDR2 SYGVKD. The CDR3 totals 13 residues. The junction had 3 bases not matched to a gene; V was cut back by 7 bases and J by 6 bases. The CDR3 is CAINLAGGNEQFF. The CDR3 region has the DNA TGTGCCATCAACTTAGCGGGGGGCAATGAGCAGTTCTTC.

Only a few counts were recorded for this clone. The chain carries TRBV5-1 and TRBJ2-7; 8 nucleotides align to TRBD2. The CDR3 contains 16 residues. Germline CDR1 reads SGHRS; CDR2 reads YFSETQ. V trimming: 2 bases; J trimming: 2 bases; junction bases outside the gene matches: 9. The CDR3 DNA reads TGCGCCAGCAGCTTAGCTTCGAGCGGGGGAACCTACGAGCAGTACTTC. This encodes CASSLASSGGTYEQYF.

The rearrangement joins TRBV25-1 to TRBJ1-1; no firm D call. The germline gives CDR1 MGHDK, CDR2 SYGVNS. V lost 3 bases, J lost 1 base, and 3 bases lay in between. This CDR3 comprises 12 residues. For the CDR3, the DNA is TGTGCCAGCAGTGACAAGAACACTGAAGCTTTCTTT. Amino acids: CASSDKNTEAFF.

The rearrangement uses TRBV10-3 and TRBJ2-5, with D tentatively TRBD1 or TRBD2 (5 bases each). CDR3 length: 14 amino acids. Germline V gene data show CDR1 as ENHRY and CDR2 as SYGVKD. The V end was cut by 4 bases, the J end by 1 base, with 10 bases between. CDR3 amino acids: CAISAGTPQETQYF. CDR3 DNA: TGTGCCATCAGTGCCGGGACCCCCCAAGAGACCCAGTACTTC.

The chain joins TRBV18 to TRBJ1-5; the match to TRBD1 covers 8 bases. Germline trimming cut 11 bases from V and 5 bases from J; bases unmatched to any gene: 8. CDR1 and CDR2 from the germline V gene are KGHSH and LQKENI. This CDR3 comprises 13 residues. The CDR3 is CASRQGQDQPQHF. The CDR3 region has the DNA TGTGCCTCTAGACAGGGGCAAGATCAGCCCCAGCATTTT.

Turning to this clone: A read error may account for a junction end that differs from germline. This CDR3 is CASRDPGPQHF. The CDR3 DNA follows: TGTGCCAGCCGTGACCCGGGGCCCCAGCATTTT. The V gene is TRBV2, the J gene TRBJ1-5; the D is unclear. CDR1 is SNHLY, CDR2 FYNNEI, per germline. The CDR3 contains 11 residues.

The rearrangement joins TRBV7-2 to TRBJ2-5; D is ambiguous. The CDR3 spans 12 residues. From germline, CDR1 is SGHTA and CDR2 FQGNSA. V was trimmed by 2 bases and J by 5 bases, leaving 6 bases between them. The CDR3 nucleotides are TGTGCCAGCAGCTTACCGTGGGAGACCCAGTACTTC. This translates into CASSLPWETQYF. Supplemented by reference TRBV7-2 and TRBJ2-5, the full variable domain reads GAGVSQSPSNKVTEKGKDVELRCDPISGHTALYWYRQSLGQGLEFLIYFQGNSAPDKSGLPSDRFSAERTGGSVSTLTIQRTQQEDSAVYLCASSLPWETQYFGPGTRLLVL.

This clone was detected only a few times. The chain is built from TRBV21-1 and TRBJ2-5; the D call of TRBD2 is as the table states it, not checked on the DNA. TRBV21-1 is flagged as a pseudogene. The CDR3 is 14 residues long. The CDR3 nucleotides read TGTGCCAGCCGGGGGGCGGGCGGTCAAGAGACCCAGTACTTC. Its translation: CASRGAGGQETQYF.

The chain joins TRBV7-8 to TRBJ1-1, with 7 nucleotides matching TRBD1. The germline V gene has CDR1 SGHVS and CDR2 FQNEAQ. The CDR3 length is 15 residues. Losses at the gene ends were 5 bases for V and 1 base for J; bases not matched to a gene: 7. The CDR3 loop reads CASSLWTGSNTEAFF. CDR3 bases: TGTGCCAGCAGCCTCTGGACAGGTTCGAACACTGAAGCTTTCTTT.

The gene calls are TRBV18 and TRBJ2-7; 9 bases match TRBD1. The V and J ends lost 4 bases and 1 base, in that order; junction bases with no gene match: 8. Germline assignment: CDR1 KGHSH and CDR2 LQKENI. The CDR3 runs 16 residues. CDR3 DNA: TGTGCCAGCTCACTAACACCGGGACAGGGATCCTACGAGCAGTACTTC. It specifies CASSLTPGQGSYEQYF.

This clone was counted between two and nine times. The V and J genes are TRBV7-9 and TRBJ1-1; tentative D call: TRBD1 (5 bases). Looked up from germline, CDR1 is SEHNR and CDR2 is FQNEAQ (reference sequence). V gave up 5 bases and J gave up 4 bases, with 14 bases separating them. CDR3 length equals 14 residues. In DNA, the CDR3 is TGTGCCAGCAGCCTCCCGGGGGTCGTCACTGAAGCTTTCTTT. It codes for CASSLPGVVTEAFF.

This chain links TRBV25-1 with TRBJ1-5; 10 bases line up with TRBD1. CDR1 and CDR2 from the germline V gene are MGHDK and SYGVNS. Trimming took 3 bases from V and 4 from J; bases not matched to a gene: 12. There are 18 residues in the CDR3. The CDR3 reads CASSEPGTGEEGNQPQHF. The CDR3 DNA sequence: TGTGCCAGCAGTGAGCCCGGGACAGGGGAAGAGGGGAATCAGCCCCAGCATTTT. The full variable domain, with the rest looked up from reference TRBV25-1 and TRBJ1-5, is EADIYQTPRYLVIGTGKKITLECSQTMGHDKMYWYQQDPGMELHLIHYSYGVNSTEKGDLSSESTVSRIRTEHFPLTLESARPSHTSQYLCASSEPGTGEEGNQPQHFGDGTRLSIL.

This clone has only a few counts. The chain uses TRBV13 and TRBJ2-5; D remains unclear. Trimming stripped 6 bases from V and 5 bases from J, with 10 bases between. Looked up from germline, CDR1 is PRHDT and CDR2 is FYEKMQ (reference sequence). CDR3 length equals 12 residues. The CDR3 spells CASSQRRETQYF. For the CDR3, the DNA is TGTGCCAGCAGTCAGAGAAGGGAGACCCAGTACTTC.